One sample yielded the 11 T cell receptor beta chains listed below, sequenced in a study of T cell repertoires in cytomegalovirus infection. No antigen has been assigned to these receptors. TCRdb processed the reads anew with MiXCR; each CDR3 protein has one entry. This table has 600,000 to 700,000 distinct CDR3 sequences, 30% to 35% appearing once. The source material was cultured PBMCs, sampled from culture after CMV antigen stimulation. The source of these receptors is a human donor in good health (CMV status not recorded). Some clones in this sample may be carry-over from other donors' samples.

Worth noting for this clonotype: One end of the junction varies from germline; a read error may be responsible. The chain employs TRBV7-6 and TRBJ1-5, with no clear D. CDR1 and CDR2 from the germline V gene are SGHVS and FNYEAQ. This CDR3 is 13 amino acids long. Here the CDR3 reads CASSSTVGQPQHF. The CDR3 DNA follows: TGCGCCAGCAGCTCCACCGTGGGTCAGCCCCAGCATTTT.

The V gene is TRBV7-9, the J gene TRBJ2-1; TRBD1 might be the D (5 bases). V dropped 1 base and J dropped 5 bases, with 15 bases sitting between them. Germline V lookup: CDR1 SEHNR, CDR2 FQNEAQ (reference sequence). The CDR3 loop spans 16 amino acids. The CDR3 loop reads CASSLGVGLINNEQFF. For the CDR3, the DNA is TGTGCCAGCAGCTTAGGCGTGGGGCTAATCAACAATGAGCAGTTCTTC.

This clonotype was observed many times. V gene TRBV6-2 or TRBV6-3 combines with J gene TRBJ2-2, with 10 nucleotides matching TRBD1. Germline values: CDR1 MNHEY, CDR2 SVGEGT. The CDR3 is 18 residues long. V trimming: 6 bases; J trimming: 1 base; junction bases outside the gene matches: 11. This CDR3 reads CASSNFPGQGMNTGELFF. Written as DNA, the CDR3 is TGTGCCAGCAGCAACTTTCCGGGACAGGGGATGAACACCGGGGAGCTGTTTTTT.

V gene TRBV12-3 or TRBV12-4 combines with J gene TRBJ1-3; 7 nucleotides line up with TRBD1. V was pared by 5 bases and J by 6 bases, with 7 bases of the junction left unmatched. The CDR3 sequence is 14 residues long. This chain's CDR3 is CASSLTGVTNTIYF. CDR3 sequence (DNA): TGTGCCAGCAGTCTCACAGGGGTTACAAACACCATATATTTT.

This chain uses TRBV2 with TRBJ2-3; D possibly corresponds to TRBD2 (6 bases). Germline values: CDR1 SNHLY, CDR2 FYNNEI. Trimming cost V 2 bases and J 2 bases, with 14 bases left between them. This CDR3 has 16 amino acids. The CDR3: CASSELGSGDTDTQYF. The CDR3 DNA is TGTGCCAGCAGTGAACTGGGTAGCGGCGACACAGATACGCAGTATTTT.

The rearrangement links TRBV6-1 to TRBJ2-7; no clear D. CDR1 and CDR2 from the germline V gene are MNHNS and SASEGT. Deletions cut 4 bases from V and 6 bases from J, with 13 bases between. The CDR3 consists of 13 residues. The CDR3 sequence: CASSVLVQREQYF. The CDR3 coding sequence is TGTGCCAGCAGTGTATTGGTCCAGCGCGAGCAGTACTTC.

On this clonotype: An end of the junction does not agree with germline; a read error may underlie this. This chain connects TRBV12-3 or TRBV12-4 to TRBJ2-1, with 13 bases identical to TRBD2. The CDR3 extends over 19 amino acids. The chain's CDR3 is CASSRRLAGGLSSYNKQFF. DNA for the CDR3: TGTGCCAGCAGTCGCCGACTAGCGGGAGGTTTGAGCTCCTACAATAAGCAGTTCTTC.

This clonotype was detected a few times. This chain's CDR3 is CASSQAGQGLLSDTQYF. CDR3 bases: TGCGCCAGCAGCCAGGCCGGACAGGGGCTCCTCTCGGATACGCAGTATTTT. The chain couples TRBV4-1 to TRBJ2-3, with 9 bases matching TRBD1. The ends lost 3 bases at V and 6 bases at J; junction bases unmatched: 13. Germline V gene sequence: CDR1 MGHRA, CDR2 YSYEKL. The CDR3 consists of 17 residues.

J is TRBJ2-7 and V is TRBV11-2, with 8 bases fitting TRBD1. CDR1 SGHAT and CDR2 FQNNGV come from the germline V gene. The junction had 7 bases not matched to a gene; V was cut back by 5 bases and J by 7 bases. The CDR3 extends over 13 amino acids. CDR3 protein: CASSQDRGGEQYF. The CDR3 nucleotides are TGTGCCAGCAGCCAAGACAGGGGTGGGGAGCAGTACTTC.

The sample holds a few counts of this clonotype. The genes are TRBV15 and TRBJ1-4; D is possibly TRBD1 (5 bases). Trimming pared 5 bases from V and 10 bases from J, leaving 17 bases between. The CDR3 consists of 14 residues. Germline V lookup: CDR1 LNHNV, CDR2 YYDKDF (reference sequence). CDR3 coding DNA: TGTGCCACCAGCTTAACTGCCGGGACGGGAAAACTGTTTTTT. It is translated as CATSLTAGTGKLFF.

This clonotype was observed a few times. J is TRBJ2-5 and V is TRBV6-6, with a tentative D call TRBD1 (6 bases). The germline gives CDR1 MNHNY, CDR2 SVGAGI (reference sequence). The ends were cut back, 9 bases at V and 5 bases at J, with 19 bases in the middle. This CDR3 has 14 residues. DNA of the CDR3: TGTGCCAGTAATGACAGGACGGTCTGGGAGACCCAGTACTTC. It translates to CASNDRTVWETQYF.